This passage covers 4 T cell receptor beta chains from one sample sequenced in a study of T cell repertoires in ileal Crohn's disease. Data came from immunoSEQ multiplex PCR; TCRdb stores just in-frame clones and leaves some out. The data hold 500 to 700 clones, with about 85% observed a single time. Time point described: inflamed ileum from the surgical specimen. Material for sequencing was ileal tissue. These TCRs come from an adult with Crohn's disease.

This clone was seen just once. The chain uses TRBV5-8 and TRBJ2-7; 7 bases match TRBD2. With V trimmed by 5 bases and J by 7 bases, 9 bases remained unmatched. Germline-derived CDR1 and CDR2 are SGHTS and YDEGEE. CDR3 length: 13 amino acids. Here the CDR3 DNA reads TGTGCCAGCAGTATCCGGGGAGGGGTGGAGCAGTACTTC. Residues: CASSIRGGVEQYF.

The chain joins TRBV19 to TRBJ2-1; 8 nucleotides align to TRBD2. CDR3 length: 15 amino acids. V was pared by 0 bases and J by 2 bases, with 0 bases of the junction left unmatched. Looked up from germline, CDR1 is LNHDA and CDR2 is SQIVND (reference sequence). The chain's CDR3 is CASSIELAAYNEQFF. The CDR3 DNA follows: TGTGCCAGTAGTATAGAACTAGCGGCCTACAATGAGCAGTTCTTC.

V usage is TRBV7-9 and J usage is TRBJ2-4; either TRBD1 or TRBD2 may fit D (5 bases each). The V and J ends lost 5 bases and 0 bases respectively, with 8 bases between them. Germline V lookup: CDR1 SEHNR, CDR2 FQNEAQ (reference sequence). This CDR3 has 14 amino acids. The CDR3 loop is CASSEGLAKNIQYF. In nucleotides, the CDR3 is TGTGCCAGCAGCGAGGGGCTAGCCAAAAACATTCAGTACTTC.

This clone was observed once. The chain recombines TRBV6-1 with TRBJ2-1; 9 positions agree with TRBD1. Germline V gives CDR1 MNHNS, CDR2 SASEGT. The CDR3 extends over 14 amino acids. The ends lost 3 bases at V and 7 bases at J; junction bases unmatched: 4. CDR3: CASSEVDRGNEQFF. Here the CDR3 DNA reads TGTGCCAGCAGTGAGGTCGACAGGGGGAATGAGCAGTTCTTC.